This T cell receptor (beta chain) was captured in a study of shared clonotypes between healthy human individuals. For the study at large: Per donor, three plates held CD4 naive cells, three held CD4 memory, two held CD8 naive and one held CD8 memory.

Positively selected for CCR7, the CD45RO-negative cells used as naive CD8 cells excluded terminally differentiated effector memory CD45RA+ cells. Notes on the study in general: The small donor group covered limited genetic and exposure diversity. Researchers sampled blood only, noting tissue repertoires likely differ.

Libraries were prepared by immunoSEQ multiplex PCR; TCRdb keeps only in-frame clonotypes and omits some of them. The sample has roughly 1,800,000 clones, approximately 94% seen once. Details on this clone: Its antigen remains unidentified.

The TCR originated in a young man in good health. The sample taken for sequencing was naive CD8+ T cells sorted from blood.

The CDR3 DNA follows: TGTGCCAGCAGCCAAGATTCAACAGGAGGGGTGCGAGAGACCCAGTACTTC. This sequence encodes CASSQDSTGGVRETQYF. This sequence joins TRBV14 and TRBJ2-5, with a tentative D call TRBD2 (6 bases). V shed 0 bases and J shed 4 bases, with 18 bases lying between them. Looked up from germline, CDR1 is SGHDN and CDR2 is FVKESK. The CDR3 is made up of 17 amino acids.